This TCR beta chain was recorded in a study of control samples from healthy donors and cancer patients. In this sample, this clone turned up a few times. The length of the CDR3 is 14 residues. Germline V gene data show CDR1 as LGHDT and CDR2 as YNNKEL (reference sequence). V shed 0 bases and J shed 6 bases, with 9 bases lying between them. TCRdb keeps only in-frame clones here, not all; method: immunoSEQ multiplex PCR. The sample shows some 150,000 clones, 75% to 95% of them seen only once. The material sequenced was blood. The chain recombines TRBV3-1 (or the pseudogene TRBV3-2) with TRBJ1-5, with D possibly being TRBD1 (6 bases). The receptor was isolated from a young man in good health. The DNA of the CDR3 is TGTGCCAGCAGCCAAGATTGGGGGGCTCAGCCCCAGCATTTT. It specifies CASSQDWGAQPQHF.